This entry lists 23 T cell receptor beta chains sequenced from one sample in a study of T cell changes during pregnancy in multiple sclerosis. The data were produced by immunoSEQ multiplex PCR, yet TCRdb's version contains in-frame clones alone and is incomplete. This sample has about 74,000 clones, with roughly 92% found just once. Specimen: peripheral blood, collected after pregnancy. These receptors were taken from a female donor in good health, enrolled as a control in a pregnancy study.

The rearrangement uses TRBV12-5 and TRBJ2-1; D gene uncertain. The CDR3 totals 11 residues. In germline, CDR1 is LGHNT, CDR2 FRNRAP. V was cut by 3 bases and J by 5 bases, with 2 bases left in between. The CDR3 reads CASGFNNEQFF. CDR3 DNA: TGTGCTAGTGGTTTCAACAATGAGCAGTTCTTC. The full variable domain, completed using reference TRBV12-5 and TRBJ2-1, is DARVTQTPRHKVTEMGQEVTMRCQPILGHNTVFWYRQTMMQGLELLAYFRNRAPLDDSGMPKDRFSAEMPDATLATLKIQPSEPRDSAVYFCASGFNNEQFFGPGTRLTVL.

The rearrangement uses TRBV28 and TRBJ1-6, with 7 positions matching TRBD1. Germline CDR1 is MDHEN and CDR2 is SYDVKM. Trimming took 9 bases from V and 7 from J; bases not matched to a gene: 6. The CDR3 runs 13 residues. The CDR3 DNA is TGTGCCAGTTTTCCGGGACAGAATTCACCCCTCCACTTT. Its protein product is CASFPGQNSPLHF. The variable domain in full, completed from reference TRBV28 and TRBJ1-6, reads DVKVTQSSRYLVKRTGEKVFLECVQDMDHENMFWYRQDPGLGLRLIYFSYDVKMKEKGDIPEGYSVSREKKERFSLILESASTNQTSMYLCASFPGQNSPLHFGNGTRLTVT.

The chain employs TRBV19 and TRBJ1-3, with a possible D match to TRBD1 (6 bases). Between the trimmed V and J ends, which lost 4 bases and 0 bases, there was a span of 19 bases. This CDR3 has 18 residues. CDR1 LNHDA and CDR2 SQIVND come from the germline V gene (reference sequence). The chain's CDR3 is CASSTSPTGAYSGNTIYF. The DNA of the CDR3 is TGTGCCAGTAGTACCTCCCCGACAGGAGCCTACTCTGGAAACACCATATATTTT.

This CDR3 reads CASSSPGHGNQPQHF. The CDR3 nucleotides are TGTGCCAGCAGCTCCCCGGGTCATGGCAATCAGCCCCAGCATTTT. V is TRBV7-8 and J is TRBJ1-5; D is unclear. Trimming removed 4 bases from V and 2 bases from J, with 12 bases in between. Germline values: CDR1 SGHVS, CDR2 FQNEAQ. This CDR3 is 15 amino acids long. Full variable domain (remainder filled in from reference TRBV7-8 and TRBJ1-5): GAGVSQSPRYKVAKRGQDVALRCDPISGHVSLFWYQQALGQGPEFLTYFQNEAQLDKSGLPSDRFFAERPEGSVSTLKIQRTQQEDSAVYLCASSSPGHGNQPQHFGDGTRLSIL.

The CDR3 coding sequence is TGTGCCAGACAACAGGGGTATGGCTACACCTTC. Protein sequence: CARQQGYGYTF. The rearrangement links TRBV2 to TRBJ1-2, with 7 bases fitting TRBD1. The CDR3 has 11 residues. J lost 5 bases, V lost 9 bases, and 3 bases had no gene match. Per germline, CDR1 SNHLY and CDR2 FYNNEI.

The J gene is TRBJ2-1, the V gene TRBV5-1, with TRBD2 matching over 12 bases. The V gene's germline CDR1 is SGHRS and CDR2 YFSETQ. Germline trimming cut 0 bases from V and 1 base from J; bases unmatched to any gene: 8. The CDR3 consists of 19 residues. CDR3 nucleotide sequence: TGCGCCAGCAGCTTGGCCGGTCTAGCGGGGGGGCCGTCCTACAATGAGCAGTTCTTC. Amino acid sequence: CASSLAGLAGGPSYNEQFF. Complete variable domain (other parts from reference TRBV5-1 and TRBJ2-1): KAGVTQTPRYLIKTRGQQVTLSCSPISGHRSVSWYQQTPGQGLQFLFEYFSETQRNKGNFPGRFSGRQFSNSRSEMNVSTLELGDSALYLCASSLAGLAGGPSYNEQFFGPGTRLTVL.

The CDR3, as DNA: TGTGCCAGCAGCATCAGACAGGATGAAGCTTTCTTT. This codes for CASSIRQDEAFF. The chain is built from TRBV28 and TRBJ1-1, with TRBD1 as a possible D gene (6 bases). Germline-derived CDR1 and CDR2 are MDHEN and SYDVKM. The CDR3 length is 12 residues. V was shortened by 6 bases and J by 7 bases, with 12 bases between the two germline ends.

The chain employs TRBV7-2 and TRBJ1-1; 10 bases fit TRBD1. This CDR3 is built from 13 residues. Unmatched junction bases numbered 6, after V lost 6 bases and J lost 8 bases. Germline values: CDR1 SGHTA, CDR2 FQGNSA. CDR3: CASSQDRGGEAFF. DNA for the CDR3: TGTGCCAGCAGTCAGGACAGGGGGGGAGAAGCTTTCTTT.

The chain has TRBV6-1 and TRBJ2-3; the match to TRBD2 covers 9 bases. Trimming at V came to 6 bases and at J to 3 bases, leaving 7 bases not matched to a gene. The CDR3 sequence is 15 residues long. The germline CDR1 and CDR2 sequences are MNHNS and SASEGT. For the CDR3, the DNA is TGTGCCAGCAGACAGGGGACTAGCAGAACAGATACGCAGTATTTT. It encodes CASRQGTSRTDTQYF.

The gene calls are TRBV6-6 and TRBJ1-4, with 7 bases aligning to TRBD1. CDR1 and CDR2 from the germline V gene are MNHNY and SVGAGI (reference sequence). The CDR3 sequence is 14 residues long. The ends lost 4 bases at V and 5 bases at J; junction bases unmatched: 4. The CDR3 nucleotides are TGTGCCAGCAGTTCCCGGGACAGAAATGAAAAACTGTTTTTT. The encoded protein is CASSSRDRNEKLFF.

This clone was seen once. The rearrangement links TRBV5-1 to TRBJ2-3; D may be TRBD2 (6 bases). V lost 5 bases and J 0 bases, leaving 10 bases between the germline ends. The CDR3 spans 14 residues. Looked up from germline, CDR1 is SGHRS and CDR2 is YFSETQ. The CDR3 is CASSQRASTDTQYF. The CDR3 region has the DNA TGCGCCAGCAGTCAGCGGGCAAGCACAGATACGCAGTATTTT.

The rearrangement uses TRBV27 and TRBJ1-5; D is uncertain. Germline CDR1 is MNHEY and CDR2 is SMNVEV (reference sequence). Trimming cost V 5 bases and J 5 bases, with 13 bases left between them. The CDR3 extends over 14 amino acids. CDR3 nucleotide sequence: TGTGCCAGCAGTCCCATCCCGAGTGATCAGCCCCAGCATTTT. Translation gives CASSPIPSDQPQHF.

This clone was seen a few times. The J gene is TRBJ2-2, the V gene TRBV11-2, with TRBD1 identical over 8 bases. Germline-derived CDR1 and CDR2 are SGHAT and FQNNGV. There are 15 residues in the CDR3. J was trimmed by 5 bases and V by 4 bases; bases with no gene match: 6. The CDR3 sequence is CASSSGQGLTGELFF. As DNA, the CDR3 is TGTGCCAGCAGCTCCGGACAGGGTCTTACCGGGGAGCTGTTTTTT.

The V call is TRBV4-2, the J call TRBJ2-2; D unclear. The germline V gene has CDR1 LGHNA and CDR2 YNFKEQ. The CDR3 extends over 14 amino acids. V lost 0 bases and J 4 bases, leaving 6 bases between the germline ends. CDR3 nucleotides: TGTGCCAGCAGCCAAGAGCGTGCCACCGGGGAGCTGTTTTTT. It encodes CASSQERATGELFF.

The chain joins TRBV9 to TRBJ2-3; a weak D match, TRBD2 (5 bases). Germline V gene sequence: CDR1 SGDLS, CDR2 YYNGEE. V was clipped by 0 bases and J by 1 base, with 9 bases between them. The CDR3 runs 15 residues. The CDR3 DNA sequence: TGTGCCAGCAGCGTAGATGCGGGTCGCACAGATACGCAGTATTTT. This codes for CASSVDAGRTDTQYF.

The table lists this clone with a count of one. The chain carries TRBV19 and TRBJ1-2; 7 nucleotides match TRBD1. CDR3 length: 14 amino acids. The V and J ends lost 6 bases and 8 bases, in that order; junction bases with no gene match: 12. The germline gives CDR1 LNHDA, CDR2 SQIVND (reference sequence). The DNA of the CDR3 is TGTGCCAGTAGAACATCGACAGGGCGGTGGGGCTACACCTTC. Encoded protein: CASRTSTGRWGYTF.

The chain couples TRBV27 to TRBJ2-6; 7 positions match TRBD1. The CDR3 is made up of 15 amino acids. From germline, CDR1 is MNHEY and CDR2 SMNVEV (reference sequence). The trim removed 6 bases at V and 2 bases at J, leaving 4 bases unmatched. CDR3 in DNA: TGTGCCAGCAGCCACAGGGGCCCTGGGGCCAACGTCCTGACTTTC. It encodes CASSHRGPGANVLTF.

The V call is TRBV6-5, the J call TRBJ2-1; 7 nucleotides match TRBD1. After removal of 2 bases from V and 7 bases from J, the junction contained 8 bases not matched to a gene. CDR1 is MNHEY, CDR2 SVGAGI, per germline. The CDR3 is 15 amino acids. CDR3 DNA: TGTGCCAGCAGTTACCCCGACAGGGATGGAAATGAGCAGTTCTTC. This encodes CASSYPDRDGNEQFF.

This clone was picked up a small number of times. The gene calls are TRBV4-3 and TRBJ1-6, with 7 bases aligning to TRBD1. The trim removed 6 bases at V and 8 bases at J, leaving 7 bases unmatched. The length of the CDR3 is 14 residues. Germline lookup yields CDR1 LGHNA and CDR2 YSLEER. The CDR3 here is CASSSDREYSPLHF. In DNA form, the CDR3 reads TGCGCCAGCAGTTCTGACAGGGAGTATTCACCCCTCCACTTT.

The CDR3 protein is CASSEGTSGTGELFF. CDR3 DNA sequence: TGTGCCAGCAGTGAAGGGACTAGCGGCACCGGGGAGCTGTTTTTT. The chain recombines TRBV2 with TRBJ2-2; TRBD2 matches at 10 bases. CDR1 SNHLY and CDR2 FYNNEI come from the germline V gene. This CDR3 is 15 amino acids long. J gave up 4 bases and V 1 base, and 0 bases lay outside the gene matches.

The genes are TRBV29-1 and TRBJ1-2; the match to TRBD1 covers 7 bases. The V gene's germline CDR1 is SQVTM and CDR2 ANQGSEA. The CDR3 extends over 13 amino acids. V was pared by 4 bases and J by 4 bases, with 6 bases of the junction left unmatched. Here the CDR3 reads CSVVQGFSYGYTF. The CDR3 DNA sequence: TGCAGCGTTGTACAGGGGTTTAGCTATGGCTACACCTTC.

The table lists this clone with a count of one. The chain uses TRBV30 and TRBJ2-1, with no clear D. The CDR3 is 11 residues long. In germline, CDR1 is GTSNPN, CDR2 SVGIG (reference sequence). Trimming removed 3 bases from V and 9 bases from J, with 9 bases in between. The CDR3: CAWSPISEQFF. CDR3 sequence (DNA): TGTGCCTGGAGCCCCATCAGTGAGCAGTTCTTC.

The chain links TRBV5-4 to TRBJ2-3, with a tentative D call TRBD2 (7 bases). Germline-derived CDR1 and CDR2 are SGHNT and YYREEE (reference sequence). The V and J ends lost 5 bases and 5 bases respectively, with 21 bases between them. The CDR3 covers 16 residues. As DNA, the CDR3 is TGTGCCAGCAGGCGCCTGGGGGCGGGAGTCGTAGATACGCAGTATTTT. It is translated as CASRRLGAGVVDTQYF.